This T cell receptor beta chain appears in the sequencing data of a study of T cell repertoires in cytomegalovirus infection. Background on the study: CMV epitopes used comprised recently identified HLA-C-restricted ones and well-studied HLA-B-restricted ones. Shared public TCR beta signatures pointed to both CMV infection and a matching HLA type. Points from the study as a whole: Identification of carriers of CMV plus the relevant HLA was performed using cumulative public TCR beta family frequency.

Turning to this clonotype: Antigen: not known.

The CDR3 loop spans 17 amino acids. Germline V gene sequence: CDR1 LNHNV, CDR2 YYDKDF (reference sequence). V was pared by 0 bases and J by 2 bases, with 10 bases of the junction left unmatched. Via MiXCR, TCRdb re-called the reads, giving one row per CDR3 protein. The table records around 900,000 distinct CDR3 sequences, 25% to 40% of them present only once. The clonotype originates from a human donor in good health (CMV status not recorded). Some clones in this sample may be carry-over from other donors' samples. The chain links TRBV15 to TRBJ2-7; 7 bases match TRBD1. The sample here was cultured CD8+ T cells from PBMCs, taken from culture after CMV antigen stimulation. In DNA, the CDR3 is TGTGCCACCAGCAGAGATCGAGGACAGGACAGCCCCTACGAGCAGTACGTC. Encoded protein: CATSRDRGQDSPYEQYV.